This TCR beta chain is drawn from a study of blood T cell repertoires in COVID-19. Study context: COVID-19 samples, acute and convalescent, were from the United States, Italy and Spain. Sources were T cells, B-cell-depleted T cells, or PBMCs; the material itself was cDNA or gDNA.

Generated by immunoSEQ multiplex PCR, the TCRdb table keeps only in-frame clones and is missing some. The sample records some 50,000 clones, 90% being singletons. There are 13 residues in the CDR3. Germline CDR1 is MNHEY and CDR2 is SVGAGI. V was shortened by 5 bases and J by 2 bases, with 9 bases between the two germline ends. Sequencing used peripheral blood. This clonotype originated in a man in his forties with acute or convalescent COVID-19. The V call is TRBV6-5, the J call TRBJ1-1, with D tentatively TRBD1 (6 bases). Here the CDR3 DNA reads TGTGCCAGCAGTCGACAGGCTAACACTGAAGCTTTCTTT. Translation: CASSRQANTEAFF.